This TCR beta chain was sequenced for a study of Graves' ophthalmopathy and Graves' hyperthyroidism. TCR beta CDR3 regions were amplified from RNA transcripts. Second-round multiplex PCR came after first-round RT-PCR with HTBI primers. TCRdb reprocessed the multiplex PCR reads with MiXCR, giving one entry per CDR3 protein. Counted here are fewer than 350,000 distinct CDR3 sequences, roughly 15% occurring once; the ten biggest clones make up approximately 13%. Germline loops: CDR1 LGHNT, CDR2 FRNRAP. The CDR3 sequence is 16 residues long. Trimming took off 0 bases at V and 0 bases at J, with 11 bases between the two ends.

This sequence joins TRBV12-5 and TRBJ1-1; D gene uncertain. The source material was peripheral blood. The receptor was derived from an adult man with Graves' ophthalmopathy. CDR3 in amino acids: CASGLVGNRMNTEAFF. The CDR3, as DNA: TGTGCTAGTGGTTTGGTCGGGAATAGGATGAACACTGAAGCTTTCTTT.